Presented here are 4 T cell receptor beta chains from one specimen sequenced in a study of human T cells and chemical hapten exposure. The time point was: patch test 3, about 24 weeks after DPC sensitization. The treatment was: therapeutic diphenylcyclopropenone sensitization with weekly scalp DPC. In TCRdb, the RACE reads were re-called with MiXCR into one record per CDR3 protein. The sample holds roughly 89,000 distinct CDR3 sequences, about a tenth seen once. Sample: whole blood, taken in connection with sensitization to the hapten diphenylcyclopropenone (DPC). The receptors originated from a woman younger than 45 with alopecia areata. Some clones in this sample may be carry-over from other donors' samples.

Concerning this clonotype itself: A much larger clone sits a single nucleotide away, making a read error possible. This sequence joins TRBV7-8 and TRBJ2-3; D is ambiguous. The CDR3 sequence is 15 residues long. Germline V CDR1 and CDR2: SGHVS, FQNEAQ. V shed 5 bases and J shed 5 bases, with 17 bases lying between them. CDR3 sequence reads: CASSPPGLKEDTQYF. The CDR3 coding sequence is TGTGCCAGCAGCCCTCCGGGTCTGAAGGAAGATACGCAGTATTTT.

The CDR3, as DNA: TGTGCCAGCAGGTCCGAGGTAGGGGCCCCCGAGCAGTACTTC. Its translation is CASRSEVGAPEQYF. The V gene is TRBV28, the J gene TRBJ2-7; tentatively, D is TRBD1 (5 bases). Per germline, CDR1 MDHEN and CDR2 SYDVKM. The CDR3 sequence is 14 residues long. V gave up 6 bases and J gave up 6 bases, with 18 bases separating them.

Concerning this clonotype itself: One base away lies a much larger clone, so this may be a sequencing read error. The J gene is TRBJ1-6, the V gene TRBV12-3 or TRBV12-4; no clear D gene. The CDR3 runs 14 residues. The CDR3 nucleotides are TGTGCCAGCAGTCCTATGAGAGGGAATTCATCCCTCCACTTT. Encoded protein: CASSPMRGNSSLHF.

The sample holds many counts of this clonotype. The rearrangement links TRBV18 to TRBJ2-7; 8 nucleotides agree with TRBD1. The CDR3 is 14 residues long. CDR1 and CDR2 from the germline V gene are KGHSH and LQKENI. V dropped 1 base and J dropped 2; count of bases not matched to a gene: 1. CDR3 coding DNA: TGTGCCAGCTCACCACGACAGGGGACCTACGAGCAGTACTTC. This codes for CASSPRQGTYEQYF.